This T cell receptor beta chain stems from a study of cytomegalovirus exposure and HLA in healthy donors. Study context: According to later analysis, the same platform produced the roughly 110 validation and about 700 first-cohort repertoires.

On this clone itself: The antigen is undetermined.

Produced via immunoSEQ multiplex PCR; TCRdb's table is partial and in-frame only. Of some 170,000 clones in the sample, approximately 88% are singletons; the top ten hold roughly 10%. The study's findings and limits: The tendency of first-cohort TCR clusters to co-occur in the roughly 130 validation repertoires emerged from a later analysis.

The study drew the donors from its approximately 110-subject validation cohort, separate from the roughly 700-subject first cohort. This sequence was found in a man aged 30 to 45 in good health and CMV-seropositive. Sequenced input: PBMCs.

The CDR3 reads CASSGAGDNEQYF. The CDR3 region has the DNA TGTGCCAGCTCAGGGGCAGGAGACAACGAGCAGTACTTC. The chain employs TRBV18 and TRBJ2-7; D might be TRBD1 (5 bases). Germline V gene data show CDR1 as KGHSH and CDR2 as LQKENI. The V gene lost 5 bases and the J gene lost 5 bases, with 13 bases spanning the gap. The CDR3 runs 13 residues.